Sequencing of this T cell receptor (beta chain) was carried out in a study of CD8+ T cells in alopecia areata. Study summary: Treatment of the treated patients consisted of oral tofacitinib, 5 to 10 mg twice daily. The study's findings and limits: Affected scalp, especially in alopecia totalis/universalis, had a higher clonality than normal scalp did. Relative to mice, TCR sharing across patients was less clear, a difference possibly HLA-related.

Sequencing used cDNA as its template, made by extracting RNA and reverse transcribing it. TCRdb's table, derived via immunoSEQ multiplex PCR, lists solely in-frame clones and lacks some. The sample carries 120,000 to 150,000 clones, about 87% recorded once. A remark on this clone: Its specificity is not known.

The CDR3 is 14 amino acids. The ends were cut back, 4 bases at V and 4 bases at J, with 13 bases in the middle. Germline V gives CDR1 MGHRA, CDR2 YSYEKL. Individuals with alopecia areata gave both lesional scalp punch biopsies and peripheral blood for collection. This rearrangement joins TRBV4-1 to TRBJ1-1; D is unclear. This TCR was recovered from a human donor with alopecia areata. Sequencing was performed on CD8+ T cells sorted from blood, taken at week 0. Here the CDR3 reads CASSPNSLSTEAFF. CDR3 DNA sequence: TGCGCCAGCAGCCCAAACTCGTTGAGCACTGAAGCTTTCTTT.